A selection of T cell receptor beta chains follows, all from one sample in a study of T-cell memory formation after mild COVID-19. MiXCR, run by TCRdb on the 5' RACE reads, gives a single entry per CDR3 protein. Among around 340,000 distinct CDR3 sequences listed, roughly 13% were seen once. Specimen: PBMCs or a T cell subset sorted from them (not recorded which). The origin of the receptors is a man aged 18 to 30 who had mild COVID-19 (a few samples of this study predate the infection). Cell type and time point are not known. CDR3s include the opening cysteine and the closing phenylalanine or tryptophan. Fields, in order: V gene, D gene, J gene, clone size, CDR3 protein, CDR3 DNA. D genes are given only for firm matches. Clone size appears in some rows only: once, few, many, or a class for an expanded clone.

v_call: TRBV20-1; d_call: -; j_call: TRBJ2-2; clone_size: few; cdr3_aa: CSARDLGKNTGELFF; cdr3_nt: TGCAGTGCTAGGGACTTAGGAAAGAACACCGGGGAGCTGTTTTTT
v_call: TRBV4-1; d_call: -; j_call: TRBJ1-5; clone_size: many; cdr3_aa: CASSQVYVGQRNQPQHF; cdr3_nt: TGCGCCAGCAGCCAAGTTTATGTGGGGCAAAGGAATCAGCCCCAGCATTTT
v_call: TRBV7-7; d_call: -; j_call: TRBJ1-4; clone_size: many; cdr3_aa: CASSLGPEYNEKLFF; cdr3_nt: TGTGCTAGCAGCTTAGGTCCGGAGTACAATGAAAAACTGTTTTTT
v_call: TRBV5-4; d_call: -; j_call: TRBJ1-1; clone_size: few; cdr3_aa: CASSSPMNTEAFF; cdr3_nt: TGTGCCAGCAGCTCCCCGATGAACACTGAAGCTTTCTTT
v_call: TRBV11-1; d_call: -; j_call: TRBJ2-3; clone_size: -; cdr3_aa: CASSLVLGSTDTQYF; cdr3_nt: TGTGCCAGCAGCTTAGTTCTCGGGAGCACAGATACGCAGTATTTT
v_call: TRBV19; d_call: -; j_call: TRBJ1-1; clone_size: few; cdr3_aa: CASNRNTEAFF; cdr3_nt: TGTGCCAGTAACCGGAACACTGAAGCTTTCTTT
v_call: TRBV20-1; d_call: TRBD1; j_call: TRBJ2-7; clone_size: -; cdr3_aa: CSARGRGIIYEQYF; cdr3_nt: TGCAGTGCTAGGGGCAGGGGGATAATTTACGAGCAGTACTTC
v_call: TRBV9; d_call: TRBD1; j_call: TRBJ1-2; clone_size: -; cdr3_aa: CASSPRDRGHYGYTF; cdr3_nt: TGTGCCAGCAGCCCGCGGGACAGGGGGCACTATGGCTACACCTTC
v_call: TRBV4-1; d_call: -; j_call: TRBJ1-1; clone_size: -; cdr3_aa: CASSQGLEAFF; cdr3_nt: TGCGCCAGCAGCCAAGGCTTAGAAGCTTTCTTT
v_call: TRBV9; d_call: -; j_call: TRBJ1-2; clone_size: few; cdr3_aa: CASSVGRGLFDGYTF; cdr3_nt: TGTGCCAGCAGCGTAGGTAGAGGGCTGTTCGATGGCTACACCTTC
v_call: TRBV12-3/TRBV12-4; d_call: -; j_call: TRBJ2-6; clone_size: few; cdr3_aa: CASSLRLAGANVLTF; cdr3_nt: TGTGCCAGCAGTCTAAGACTAGCTGGGGCCAACGTCCTGACTTTC
v_call: TRBV11-2; d_call: -; j_call: TRBJ2-3; clone_size: few; cdr3_aa: CASSFSFIVQTSTDTQYF; cdr3_nt: TGTGCCAGCAGCTTTAGTTTTATTGTGCAGACTAGCACAGATACGCAGTATTTT
v_call: TRBV7-2; d_call: -; j_call: TRBJ2-1; clone_size: -; cdr3_aa: CASSLKAWVTEQFF; cdr3_nt: TGTGCCAGCAGCTTAAAGGCCTGGGTCACTGAGCAGTTCTTC
v_call: TRBV6-5; d_call: TRBD1; j_call: TRBJ2-1; clone_size: few; cdr3_aa: CASRVTGGSYNEQFF; cdr3_nt: TGTGCCAGCCGAGTTACAGGGGGCTCCTACAATGAGCAGTTCTTC
v_call: TRBV20-1; d_call: -; j_call: TRBJ2-5; clone_size: -; cdr3_aa: CSARGVPQETQYF; cdr3_nt: TGCAGTGCTAGAGGGGTGCCCCAAGAGACCCAGTACTTC
v_call: TRBV9; d_call: TRBD2; j_call: TRBJ2-1; clone_size: -; cdr3_aa: CASRPMGLAGGDEQFF; cdr3_nt: TGTGCCAGCAGACCGATGGGACTAGCGGGGGGCGATGAGCAGTTCTTC
v_call: TRBV12-3/TRBV12-4; d_call: -; j_call: TRBJ2-2; clone_size: -; cdr3_aa: CASRLSGNTGELFF; cdr3_nt: TGTGCCAGCAGACTTAGCGGAAACACCGGGGAGCTGTTTTTT
v_call: TRBV7-9; d_call: TRBD1; j_call: TRBJ2-1; clone_size: -; cdr3_aa: CASSFDRGNYNEQFF; cdr3_nt: TGTGCCAGCAGCTTCGACAGGGGAAACTACAATGAGCAGTTCTTC
v_call: TRBV9; d_call: TRBD2; j_call: TRBJ2-1; clone_size: -; cdr3_aa: CASSGGLAGGNEQFF; cdr3_nt: TGTGCCAGCAGCGGGGGACTAGCGGGGGGCAATGAGCAGTTCTTC
v_call: TRBV4-3; d_call: -; j_call: TRBJ1-2; clone_size: few; cdr3_aa: CASSQEGSVKPYTF; cdr3_nt: TGCGCCAGCAGCCAAGAGGGGTCAGTAAAACCCTACACCTTC
v_call: TRBV29-1; d_call: -; j_call: TRBJ2-5; clone_size: -; cdr3_aa: CSAGGTQETQYF; cdr3_nt: TGCAGCGCCGGGGGGACACAAGAGACCCAGTACTTC
v_call: TRBV5-1; d_call: TRBD2; j_call: TRBJ2-3; clone_size: many; cdr3_aa: CASSSSWTSGSTDTQYF; cdr3_nt: TGCGCCAGCAGTTCCTCCTGGACTAGCGGAAGCACAGATACGCAGTATTTT
v_call: TRBV6-5; d_call: TRBD1; j_call: TRBJ1-3; clone_size: few; cdr3_aa: CASSYRTGGNTIYF; cdr3_nt: TGTGCCAGCAGTTACCGGACAGGGGGGAACACCATATATTTT
v_call: TRBV7-9; d_call: TRBD2; j_call: TRBJ2-1; clone_size: many; cdr3_aa: CASSLSGGSYNEQFF; cdr3_nt: TGTGCCAGCAGCTTAAGCGGGGGTTCCTACAATGAGCAGTTCTTC
v_call: TRBV7-5; d_call: -; j_call: TRBJ2-7; clone_size: -; cdr3_aa: CISVPEAWTGGVHEQYF; cdr3_nt: -
v_call: TRBV4-1; d_call: -; j_call: TRBJ2-2; clone_size: -; cdr3_aa: CASSPPAGHGNTGELFF; cdr3_nt: TGCGCCAGCAGCCCACCGGCGGGACACGGTAACACCGGGGAGCTGTTTTTT
v_call: TRBV7-2; d_call: TRBD1; j_call: TRBJ1-3; clone_size: -; cdr3_aa: CASTPGTAGNTIYF; cdr3_nt: TGTGCCAGCACCCCAGGGACAGCTGGAAACACCATATATTTT
v_call: TRBV6-2/TRBV6-3; d_call: -; j_call: TRBJ2-5; clone_size: few; cdr3_aa: CASSTPRFGQETQYF; cdr3_nt: TGTGCCAGCAGTACCCCTCGATTTGGCCAAGAGACCCAGTACTTC
v_call: TRBV12-3/TRBV12-4; d_call: TRBD2; j_call: TRBJ2-1; clone_size: -; cdr3_aa: CASSHRTSRGTYNEQFF; cdr3_nt: TGTGCCAGCAGTCATAGGACTAGCCGTGGGACCTACAATGAGCAGTTCTTC
v_call: TRBV5-1; d_call: -; j_call: TRBJ1-2; clone_size: -; cdr3_aa: CASSLGGQGQGYGYTF; cdr3_nt: TGCGCCAGCAGCTTGGGGGGCCAGGGCCAGGGCTATGGCTACACCTTC
v_call: TRBV12-3/TRBV12-4; d_call: -; j_call: TRBJ2-5; clone_size: many; cdr3_aa: CASSLNRQETQYF; cdr3_nt: TGTGCCAGCAGTTTAAACAGACAAGAGACCCAGTACTTC
v_call: TRBV18; d_call: -; j_call: TRBJ2-1; clone_size: -; cdr3_aa: CASSPPIGGGNNEQFF; cdr3_nt: TGTGCCAGCTCACCACCGATAGGGGGGGGGAACAATGAGCAGTTCTTC
v_call: TRBV6-1; d_call: TRBD1; j_call: TRBJ1-6; clone_size: few; cdr3_aa: CASATGSHNSPLHF; cdr3_nt: TGTGCCAGCGCGACAGGGAGCCATAATTCACCCCTCCACTTT
v_call: TRBV20-1; d_call: TRBD2; j_call: TRBJ2-1; clone_size: few; cdr3_aa: CSANHRSGVRLNEQFF; cdr3_nt: TGCAGTGCCAATCATAGAAGCGGGGTTCGCCTCAATGAGCAGTTCTTC
v_call: TRBV24-1; d_call: -; j_call: TRBJ2-5; clone_size: -; cdr3_aa: CATTAFGTQETQYF; cdr3_nt: TGTGCCACCACCGCGTTTGGGACTCAAGAGACCCAGTACTTC
v_call: TRBV18; d_call: -; j_call: TRBJ2-3; clone_size: -; cdr3_aa: CASSSLGAQISTDTQYF; cdr3_nt: TGTGCCAGCTCATCCTTGGGTGCGCAAATTAGCACAGATACGCAGTATTTT
v_call: TRBV3-1; d_call: -; j_call: TRBJ1-3; clone_size: -; cdr3_aa: CASSQDNGNTIYF; cdr3_nt: TGTGCCAGCAGCCAAGATAACGGAAACACCATATATTTT
v_call: TRBV4-2; d_call: TRBD1; j_call: TRBJ1-1; clone_size: few; cdr3_aa: CASSQATGSNTEAFF; cdr3_nt: TGTGCCAGCAGCCAAGCGACAGGGTCGAACACTGAAGCTTTCTTT
v_call: TRBV5-1; d_call: -; j_call: TRBJ2-7; clone_size: -; cdr3_aa: CASSLDWQGEQYF; cdr3_nt: TGCGCCAGCAGCTTGGATTGGCAGGGCGAGCAGTACTTC
v_call: TRBV29-1; d_call: -; j_call: TRBJ1-5; clone_size: many; cdr3_aa: CSVADGLIGNQPQHF; cdr3_nt: TGCAGCGTTGCGGACGGTCTAATTGGCAATCAGCCCCAGCATTTT
v_call: TRBV7-2; d_call: -; j_call: TRBJ1-2; clone_size: few; cdr3_aa: CASTRTTGNYGYTF; cdr3_nt: TGTGCCAGCACTCGGACCACGGGAAACTATGGCTACACCTTC
v_call: TRBV20-1; d_call: -; j_call: TRBJ2-7; clone_size: few; cdr3_aa: CSARDIPTYEQYF; cdr3_nt: TGCAGTGCTCGGGACATCCCGACCTACGAGCAGTACTTC
v_call: TRBV7-9; d_call: TRBD1; j_call: TRBJ2-5; clone_size: few; cdr3_aa: CASSSLAPDRPQYF; cdr3_nt: TGTGCCAGCAGCTCTTTGGCTCCGGACAGGCCACAGTACTTC
v_call: TRBV5-1; d_call: -; j_call: TRBJ1-1; clone_size: -; cdr3_aa: CASSLFRANTEAFF; cdr3_nt: TGCGCCAGCAGCTTGTTCAGGGCGAACACTGAAGCTTTCTTT
v_call: TRBV5-6; d_call: TRBD1; j_call: TRBJ1-5; clone_size: -; cdr3_aa: CASSQGQGVGQPQHF; cdr3_nt: TGTGCCAGCAGCCAGGGACAGGGGGTTGGTCAGCCCCAGCATTTT
v_call: TRBV6-2/TRBV6-3; d_call: -; j_call: TRBJ1-2; clone_size: -; cdr3_aa: CASSTTRTSGGYTF; cdr3_nt: TGTGCCAGCAGCACGACCCGGACAAGCGGGGGCTACACCTTC
v_call: TRBV4-3; d_call: TRBD1; j_call: TRBJ1-6; clone_size: few; cdr3_aa: CASSRGHDRGSYSPLHF; cdr3_nt: TGCGCCAGCAGCCGGGGGCACGACAGGGGGTCTTACTCACCCCTCCACTTT
v_call: TRBV6-5; d_call: TRBD1; j_call: TRBJ2-2; clone_size: few; cdr3_aa: CASSYSLPGQPNTGELFF; cdr3_nt: TGTGCCAGCAGTTACTCACTGCCGGGACAGCCGAACACCGGGGAGCTGTTTTTT
v_call: TRBV18; d_call: TRBD2; j_call: TRBJ2-7; clone_size: -; cdr3_aa: CASSPNGGSYEQYF; cdr3_nt: TGTGCCAGCTCACCAAACGGGGGGTCCTACGAGCAGTACTTC
v_call: TRBV6-2/TRBV6-3; d_call: TRBD1; j_call: TRBJ1-2; clone_size: -; cdr3_aa: CASSRDRGIDGYTF; cdr3_nt: TGTGCCAGCAGCCGGGACAGGGGCATTGATGGCTACACCTTC
v_call: TRBV7-3; d_call: TRBD1; j_call: TRBJ2-3; clone_size: many; cdr3_aa: CASSLSGTGVTDTQYF; cdr3_nt: TGTGCCAGCAGCTTATCCGGGACAGGGGTCACAGATACGCAGTATTTT
v_call: TRBV9; d_call: TRBD1; j_call: TRBJ1-1; clone_size: few; cdr3_aa: CASSVGMMRTGGTEAFF; cdr3_nt: TGTGCCAGCAGCGTAGGGATGATGAGGACAGGGGGCACTGAAGCTTTCTTT
v_call: TRBV9; d_call: -; j_call: TRBJ2-3; clone_size: few; cdr3_aa: CASSGRISQTYTATQYF; cdr3_nt: TGTGCCAGCAGCGGCCGTATTAGCCAAACTTACACGGCTACGCAGTATTTT
v_call: TRBV11-3; d_call: -; j_call: TRBJ2-5; clone_size: -; cdr3_aa: CASSSGTLDLGTQYF; cdr3_nt: TGTGCCAGCAGCTCCGGGACTCTCGACCTGGGGACCCAGTACTTC
v_call: TRBV7-9; d_call: TRBD1; j_call: TRBJ2-1; clone_size: many; cdr3_aa: CATHSQGANEQFF; cdr3_nt: TGTGCCACCCACTCACAGGGGGCCAATGAGCAGTTCTTC